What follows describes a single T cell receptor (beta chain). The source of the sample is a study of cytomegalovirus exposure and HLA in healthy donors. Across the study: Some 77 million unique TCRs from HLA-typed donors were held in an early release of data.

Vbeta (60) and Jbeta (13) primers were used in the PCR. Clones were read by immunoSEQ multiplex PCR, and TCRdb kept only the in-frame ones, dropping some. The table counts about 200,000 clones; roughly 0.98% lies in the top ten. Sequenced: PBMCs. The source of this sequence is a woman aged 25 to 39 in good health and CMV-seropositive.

CDR3 residues: CASSTRQANQETQYF. The CDR3 DNA reads as TGTGCCAGTAGTACCCGACAGGCCAACCAAGAGACCCAGTACTTC. The V gene is TRBV19, the J gene TRBJ2-5, with D possibly TRBD1 on 6 matching bases. The CDR3 extends over 15 amino acids. CDR1 is LNHDA, CDR2 SQIVND, per germline (reference sequence). The V gene lost 4 bases and the J gene lost 0 bases, with 12 bases spanning the gap. Full variable domain (missing parts from reference TRBV19 and TRBJ2-5): DGGITQSPKYLFRKEGQNVTLSCEQNLNHDAMYWYRQDPGQGLRLIYYSQIVNDFQKGDIAEGYSVSREKKESFPLTVTSAQKNPTAFYLCASSTRQANQETQYFGPGTRLLVL.